This TCR beta chain appears in the sequencing data of a study of blood T cell repertoires in COVID-19. Across the study: T cells, B-cell-depleted T cells, or PBMCs supplied cDNA or gDNA.

The CDR3 consists of 16 residues. Trimming pared 4 bases from V and 4 bases from J, leaving 19 bases between. CDR1 and CDR2 from the germline V gene are SGHRS and YFSETQ. This table comes from immunoSEQ multiplex PCR, and its TCRdb copy is limited to in-frame clones, with some not included. The sample lists about 200,000 clones, around 86% occurring once. This TCR derives from a man aged 35 to 55 with acute COVID-19. Specimen: PBMCs or T cells enriched from blood (not recorded which). V gene TRBV5-1 combines with J gene TRBJ2-3; D perhaps matches TRBD2 (5 bases). CDR3 sequence: CASSLEGGSKADTQYF. The CDR3 nucleotides read TGCGCCAGCAGCCTAGAAGGTGGGAGCAAGGCAGATACGCAGTATTTT.